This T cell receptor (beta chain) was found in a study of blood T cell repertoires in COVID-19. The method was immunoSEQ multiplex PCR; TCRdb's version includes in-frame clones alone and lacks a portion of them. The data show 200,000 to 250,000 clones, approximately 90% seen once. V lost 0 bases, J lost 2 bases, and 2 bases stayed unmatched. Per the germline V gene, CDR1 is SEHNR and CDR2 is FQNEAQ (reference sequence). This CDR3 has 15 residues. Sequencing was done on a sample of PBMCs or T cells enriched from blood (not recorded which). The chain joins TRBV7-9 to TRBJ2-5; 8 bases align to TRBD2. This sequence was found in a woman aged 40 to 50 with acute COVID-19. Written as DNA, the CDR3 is TGTGCCAGCAGCTTAGCTAGCGGGGCTCAAGAGACCCAGTACTTC. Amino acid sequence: CASSLASGAQETQYF. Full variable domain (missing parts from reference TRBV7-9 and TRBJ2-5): DTGVSQNPRHKITKRGQNVTFRCDPISEHNRLYWYRQTLGQGPEFLTYFQNEAQLEKSRLLSDRFSAERPKGSFSTLEIQRTEQGDSAMYLCASSLASGAQETQYFGPGTRLLVL.